This TCR beta chain emerged from a study of T cell repertoires in cytomegalovirus infection. V lost 2 bases and J 2 bases, leaving 9 bases between the germline ends. In germline, CDR1 is MNHGY, CDR2 SAAAGT. CDR3 length: 14 residues. This clonotype was detected only a few times. Its cognate antigen is unknown. Each CDR3 protein gets one entry after TCRdb re-called the reads with MiXCR. This sample yields approximately 1,000,000 distinct CDR3 sequences, of which around a third are seen a single time; over 12% belongs to the top ten. The source was cultured CD8+ T cells from PBMCs, collected from culture after CMV antigen stimulation. The sequence came from a human donor in good health (CMV status not recorded). Some clones in this sample may be carry-over from other donors' samples. The chain carries TRBV6-8 and TRBJ1-2; TRBD1 is a possible D gene (5 bases). In nucleotides, the CDR3 is TGTGCCAGCAGTTACGGGGCAGGGAACTATGGCTACACCTTC. Translated: CASSYGAGNYGYTF.